Below are 4 T cell receptor beta chains sequenced from a single sample in a study of technical replicates of blood from a handful of donors. Using immunoSEQ multiplex PCR, the repertoire was profiled, and TCRdb retains in-frame clones only, with some absent. The table has approximately 88,000 clones, about 94% seen once. Sequencing used T cells isolated from PBMCs. These receptors came from a human donor in good health.

The chain combines TRBV2 with TRBJ2-5, with a possible D match to TRBD1 (5 bases). V was pared by 2 bases and J by 5 bases, with 15 bases between. Germline CDR1 SNHLY, CDR2 FYNNEI. This CDR3 has 15 amino acids. DNA for the CDR3: TGTGCCAGCAGTGAAAAGCCAGGGATGGGGGAGACCCAGTACTTC. The encoded protein is CASSEKPGMGETQYF.

This rearrangement joins TRBV7-9 to TRBJ1-2, with 10 bases matching TRBD1. J lost 6 bases, V lost 1 base, and 5 bases had no gene match. The CDR3 runs 15 residues. From germline, CDR1 is SEHNR and CDR2 FQNEAQ (reference sequence). The CDR3 region has the DNA TGTGCCAGCAGCTTAGGCGCCGGGACAGGGGATGGCTACACCTTC. Translation: CASSLGAGTGDGYTF.

The chain combines TRBV6-1 with TRBJ2-2; D is possibly TRBD1 (5 bases). Trimming pared 2 bases from V and 8 bases from J, leaving 12 bases between. This CDR3 has 14 amino acids. Germline V gene lookup returns CDR1 MNHNS and CDR2 SASEGT. The CDR3 DNA reads as TGTGCCAGCAGTGAATTGGGGCTAGGTGGGGAGCTGTTTTTT. This translates into CASSELGLGGELFF.

The rearrangement joins TRBV5-6 to TRBJ1-5, with D maybe TRBD1 (6 bases). There are 14 residues in the CDR3. Germline V CDR1 and CDR2: SGHDT, YYEEEE. V was clipped by 0 bases and J by 5 bases, with 9 bases between them. The CDR3 DNA is TGTGCCAGCAGCTTGGGGCAGGGGCATCAGCCCCAGCATTTT. Its protein product is CASSLGQGHQPQHF.